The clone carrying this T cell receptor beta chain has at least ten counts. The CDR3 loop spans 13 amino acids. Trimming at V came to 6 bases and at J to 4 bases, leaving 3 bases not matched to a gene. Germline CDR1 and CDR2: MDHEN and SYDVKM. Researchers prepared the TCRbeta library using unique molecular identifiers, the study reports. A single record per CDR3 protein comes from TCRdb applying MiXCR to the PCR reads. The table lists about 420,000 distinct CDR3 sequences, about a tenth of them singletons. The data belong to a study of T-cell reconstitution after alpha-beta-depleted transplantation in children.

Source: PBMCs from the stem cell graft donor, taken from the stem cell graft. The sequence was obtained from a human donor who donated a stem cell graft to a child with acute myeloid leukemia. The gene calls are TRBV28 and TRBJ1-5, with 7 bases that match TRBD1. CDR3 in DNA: TGTGCCAGCAGAGACAGGGATAATCAGCCCCAGCATTTT. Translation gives CASRDRDNQPQHF.